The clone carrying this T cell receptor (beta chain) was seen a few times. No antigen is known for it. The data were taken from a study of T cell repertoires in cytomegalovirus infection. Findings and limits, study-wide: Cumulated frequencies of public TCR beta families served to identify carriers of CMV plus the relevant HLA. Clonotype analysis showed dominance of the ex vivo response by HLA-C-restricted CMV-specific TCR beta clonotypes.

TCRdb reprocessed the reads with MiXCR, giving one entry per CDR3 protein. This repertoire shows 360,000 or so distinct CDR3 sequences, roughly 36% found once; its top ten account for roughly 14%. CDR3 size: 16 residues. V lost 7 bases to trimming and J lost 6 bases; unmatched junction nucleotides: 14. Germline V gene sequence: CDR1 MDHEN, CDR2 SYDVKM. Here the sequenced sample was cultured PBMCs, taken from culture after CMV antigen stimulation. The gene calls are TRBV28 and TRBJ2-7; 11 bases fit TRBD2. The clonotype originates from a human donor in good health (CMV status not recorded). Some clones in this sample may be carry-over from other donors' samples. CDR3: CASTPGLAGRWGEQYF. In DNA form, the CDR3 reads TGTGCCAGCACCCCTGGACTAGCGGGCCGATGGGGCGAGCAGTACTTC.